The rows below give T cell receptor beta chains drawn from one sample of a study of vaccination effects on CD4 cells after COVID-19. The antigens of these receptors remain unknown. TCRdb's copy holds only in-frame clones and misses some; the assay was immunoSEQ multiplex PCR. The table has about 41,000 clones, around 77% seen once. The source was CD4+ T cells from PBMCs cultured with HCoV-NL63 spike peptides, collected before COVID-19 vaccination. These receptors originate from a human donor who received a COVID-19 vaccine. Both conserved end residues are part of each CDR3. Fields, in order: J gene, D gene, V gene, clone size, CDR3 protein, CDR3 DNA. A D gene is named only where the DNA matches it firmly. Clone size is given for some rows only: seen once, a few or many times, or a class if the clone is expanded.

J: TRBJ1-1; D: .; V: TRBV29-1; size: .; CDR3: CSAQQGNTEAFF; DNA: TGCAGCGCTCAACAGGGGAACACTGAAGCTTTCTTT
J: TRBJ1-3; D: .; V: TRBV7-8; size: .; CDR3: CASSFGTQSSGNTIYF; DNA: TGTGCCAGCAGCTTTGGGACGCAGAGCTCTGGAAACACCATATATTTT
J: TRBJ1-1; D: .; V: TRBV6-6; size: .; CDR3: CASREGRSNTEAFF; DNA: TGTGCCAGCAGGGAGGGACGGTCGAACACTGAAGCTTTCTTT
J: TRBJ1-2; D: TRBD1; V: TRBV5-4; size: few; CDR3: CASSLGGTGGGYTF; DNA: TGTGCCAGCAGCTTGGGGGGAACAGGGGGCGGCTACACCTTC
J: TRBJ2-3; D: TRBD1; V: TRBV7-9; size: .; CDR3: CASSYRGLTQYF; DNA: TGTGCCAGCAGCTACAGGGGGCTCACGCAGTATTTT
J: TRBJ2-5; D: .; V: TRBV9; size: .; CDR3: CASSLNIGETQYF; DNA: TGTGCCAGCAGCCTAAATATCGGGGAGACCCAGTACTTC
J: TRBJ2-5; D: .; V: TRBV6-6; size: .; CDR3: CASSYSNRDQETQYF; DNA: TGTGCCAGCAGTTACTCTAACAGGGACCAAGAGACCCAGTACTTC
J: TRBJ1-2; D: .; V: TRBV9; size: .; CDR3: CASSVEGSYGYTF; DNA: TGTGCCAGCAGCGTAGAAGGTTCCTATGGCTACACCTTC
J: TRBJ1-1; D: .; V: TRBV5-1; size: few; CDR3: CASSSTLNTEAFF; DNA: TGCGCCAGCAGCTCGACCTTGAACACTGAAGCTTTCTTT
J: TRBJ2-2; D: .; V: TRBV6-1; size: .; CDR3: CASSEQGITGELFF; DNA: TGTGCCAGCAGTGAACAGGGGATCACCGGGGAGCTGTTTTTT
J: TRBJ2-1; D: TRBD2; V: TRBV6-5; size: .; CDR3: CARTNIRGGRNEQFF; DNA: TGTGCCAGGACGAATATCCGGGGGGGCCGCAATGAGCAGTTCTTC
J: TRBJ1-2; D: .; V: TRBV5-6; size: .; CDR3: CASRWGAGGYTF; DNA: TGTGCCAGCCGCTGGGGGGCGGGGGGCTACACCTTC
J: TRBJ2-4; D: TRBD1; V: TRBV6-2/TRBV6-3; size: few; CDR3: CASSLDRTPTENIQYF; DNA: TGTGCCAGCAGCCTGGACAGGACACCCACTGAGAACATTCAGTACTTC
J: TRBJ1-5; D: .; V: TRBV19; size: .; CDR3: CASTNRNSNQPQHF; DNA: TGTGCCAGCACTAACAGGAATTCGAATCAGCCCCAGCATTTT
J: TRBJ2-4; D: .; V: TRBV24-1; size: .; CDR3: CATSDLPSRSSKNIQYF; DNA: TGTGCCACCAGTGATTTGCCGTCCAGATCTTCCAAAAACATTCAGTACTTC